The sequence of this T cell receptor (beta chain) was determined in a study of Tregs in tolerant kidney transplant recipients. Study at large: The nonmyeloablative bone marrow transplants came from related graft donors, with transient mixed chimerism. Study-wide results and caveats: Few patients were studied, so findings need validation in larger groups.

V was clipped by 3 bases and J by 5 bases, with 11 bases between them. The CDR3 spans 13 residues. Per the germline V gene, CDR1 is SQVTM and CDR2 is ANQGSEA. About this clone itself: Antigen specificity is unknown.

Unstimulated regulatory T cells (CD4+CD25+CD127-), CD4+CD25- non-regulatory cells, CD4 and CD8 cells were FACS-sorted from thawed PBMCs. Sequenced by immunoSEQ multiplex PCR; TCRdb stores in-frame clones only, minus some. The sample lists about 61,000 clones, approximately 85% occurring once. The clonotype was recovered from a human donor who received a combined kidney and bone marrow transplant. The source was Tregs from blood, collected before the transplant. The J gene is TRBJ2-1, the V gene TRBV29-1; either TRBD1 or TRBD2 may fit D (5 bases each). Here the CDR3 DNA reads TGCAGCGTTGAGGGACGTTGGGACAATGAGCAGTTCTTC. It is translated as CSVEGRWDNEQFF.